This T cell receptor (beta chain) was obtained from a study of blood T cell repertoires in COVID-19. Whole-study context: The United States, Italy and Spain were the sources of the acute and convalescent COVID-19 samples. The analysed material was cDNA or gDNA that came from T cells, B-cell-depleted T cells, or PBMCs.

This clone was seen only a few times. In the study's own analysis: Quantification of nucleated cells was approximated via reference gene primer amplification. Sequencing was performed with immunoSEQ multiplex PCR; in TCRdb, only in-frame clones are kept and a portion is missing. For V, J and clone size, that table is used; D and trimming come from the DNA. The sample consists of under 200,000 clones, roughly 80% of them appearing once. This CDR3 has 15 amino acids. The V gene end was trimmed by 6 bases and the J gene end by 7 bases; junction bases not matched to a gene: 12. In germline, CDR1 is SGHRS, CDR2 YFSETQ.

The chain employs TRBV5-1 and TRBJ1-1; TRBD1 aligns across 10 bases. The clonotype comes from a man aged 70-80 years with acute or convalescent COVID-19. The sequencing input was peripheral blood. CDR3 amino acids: CASTLLPGQGIEAFF. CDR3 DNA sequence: TGCGCCAGCACTTTGTTACCGGGACAGGGGATTGAAGCTTTCTTT.